This TCR beta chain was captured by sequencing in a study of cytomegalovirus exposure and HLA in healthy donors. Study-wide findings and caveats: Associated with HLA alleles at 0.05 false discovery rate in a later analysis were fewer than 20,000 TCR beta sequences.

As to this clone: Antigen unknown.

13 Jbeta primers and 60 Vbeta primers were used for the PCR. Using immunoSEQ multiplex PCR, the repertoire was profiled, and TCRdb retains in-frame clones only, with some absent. This table holds 200,000 to 250,000 clones, about 85% found once. V was shortened by 6 bases and J by 2 bases, with 18 bases between the two germline ends. This CDR3 region has 15 residues. CDR1 is SQVTM, CDR2 ANQGSEA, per germline. Sequenced: PBMCs. This clonotype originated in a human donor in good health. The chain has TRBV29-1 and TRBJ2-3; the D gene is possibly TRBD2 (6 bases). CDR3 DNA sequence: TGCAGCGTCGCACGGGGGAACTCCAACACAGATACGCAGTATTTT. Its protein is CSVARGNSNTDTQYF.